This T cell receptor (beta chain) stems from a study of T cells in localized non-small cell lung cancer. Findings of the study overall: Increased T cell density in blood showed an association with longer overall survival. There was higher T cell clonality in uninvolved adjacent lung than in tumor, and it was highest there. Sequencing was restricted to one tumor region; therefore, heterogeneity remains possible.

The CDR3 contains 17 residues. In germline, CDR1 is SNHLY, CDR2 FYNNEI. V lost 6 bases, J lost 1 base, and 10 bases stayed unmatched. A note on this clone: Antigen unknown.

Some clones are missing from TCRdb's copy, which holds only in-frame ones; the method was immunoSEQ multiplex PCR. Of 70,000 to 85,000 clones in the sample, 65% to 85% are singletons; the top ten hold approximately 1.3%. Sequencing was performed on peripheral blood, taken before any cancer treatment. The J gene is TRBJ2-1, the V gene TRBV2, with 9 nucleotides matching TRBD2. This receptor was identified in a female donor aged 60 or older with stage I lung adenocarcinoma. CDR3 sequence (DNA): TGTGCCAGCAGGCGGACGACTAGCGGAGGATCCTACAATGAGCAGTTCTTC. Translating it yields CASRRTTSGGSYNEQFF.